The 8 T cell receptor beta chains in this list originate from one sample, sequenced in a study of patients and donors after allogeneic stem cell transplantation (dated by TCRdb to about 2020). Libraries were made using RT-PCR. The listed sequencing device is NextSeq 550. Clones were called with MiXCR by TCRdb after fastp trimmed the public reads at Q25, and only in-frame beta chains were retained. Records with the same CDR3 protein are collapsed into one entry carrying the most frequent genes and DNA. Within this sample are approximately 200,000 distinct CDR3 sequences, with 41% of them counted one time only. 33% of the sample is in the top ten clones. The specimen sequenced was blood, either unsorted or a sorted T cell fraction (not recorded which). The receptors stem from a human donor who was either an allogeneic HSCT recipient or a stem cell or donor lymphocyte infusion donor (not recorded which). It is not recorded whose cells these are; they may come from a transplant donor.

The J gene is TRBJ1-1, the V gene TRBV13; D may be TRBD1 (6 bases). The ends were cut back, 2 bases at V and 3 bases at J, with 16 bases in the middle. Germline V gene lookup returns CDR1 PRHDT and CDR2 FYEKMQ (reference sequence). This CDR3 is built from 16 residues. CDR3 sequence: CASSLPSAGADTEAFF. CDR3 DNA sequence: TGTGCCAGCAGCTTACCATCCGCAGGGGCGGACACTGAAGCTTTCTTT. Full variable domain (outside the CDR3, taken from reference TRBV13 and TRBJ1-1): AAGVIQSPRHLIKEKRETATLKCYPIPRHDTVYWYQQGPGQDPQFLISFYEKMQSDKGSIPDRFSAQQFSDYHSELNMSSLELGDSALYFCASSLPSAGADTEAFFGQGTRLTVV.

This clonotype has only a few counts. The CDR3 here is CASSYSTGFNTEAFF. CDR3 DNA sequence: TGTGCCAGCAGTTACTCGACAGGATTTAACACTGAAGCTTTCTTT. The chain is built from TRBV6-5 and TRBJ1-1, with a tentative D call TRBD1 (6 bases). This CDR3 is built from 15 residues. V lost 0 bases, J lost 2 bases, and 10 bases lay in between. The germline V gene encodes CDR1 MNHEY and CDR2 SVGAGI.

This clonotype was counted between two and nine times. This rearrangement joins TRBV12-3 or TRBV12-4 to TRBJ1-1, with TRBD1 as a possible D gene (6 bases). The CDR3 is 14 amino acids. Trimming took off 3 bases at V and 3 bases at J, with 11 bases between the two ends. The CDR3 coding sequence is TGTGCCAGCAGTTTGCACAGGGAGGACACTGAAGCTTTCTTT. Protein sequence: CASSLHREDTEAFF.

The chain has TRBV6-6 and TRBJ1-6; weak D call: TRBD1 (6 bases). V shed 6 bases and J shed 10 bases, with 16 bases lying between them. CDR1 and CDR2 from the germline V gene are MNHNY and SVGAGI (reference sequence). The CDR3 consists of 14 residues. For the CDR3, the DNA is TGTGCCAGCAGGAGAGGGGCGCAGGGGTCACCCCTCCACTTT. The encoded protein is CASRRGAQGSPLHF.

This sequence joins TRBV6-5 and TRBJ2-5, with D possibly being TRBD1 (6 bases). Per the germline V gene, CDR1 is MNHEY and CDR2 is SVGAGI. V was pared by 2 bases and J by 5 bases, with 15 bases between. The CDR3 covers 15 residues. The CDR3 sequence: CASSYQGHPVETQYF. The CDR3 nucleotides are TGTGCCAGCAGTTACCAGGGGCACCCTGTCGAGACCCAGTACTTC.

The chain employs TRBV29-1 and TRBJ1-2, with 7 bases lining up with TRBD1. This CDR3 has 11 residues. Per germline, CDR1 SQVTM and CDR2 ANQGSEA. CDR3 nucleotides: TGCAGTACACAGGGGAACTATGGCTACACCTTC. Amino acids: CSTQGNYGYTF. Based on the CDR3 plus reference TRBV29-1 and TRBJ1-2, the full variable domain is SAVISQKPSRDICQRGTSLTIQCQVDSQVTMMFWYRQQPGQSLTLIATANQGSEATYESGFVIDKFPISRPNLTFSTLTVSNMSPEDSSIYLCSTQGNYGYTFGSGTRLTVV.

This sequence joins TRBV12-3 or TRBV12-4 and TRBJ1-2; D might be TRBD1 (5 bases). V was trimmed by 5 bases and J by 8 bases, leaving 15 bases between them. There are 13 residues in the CDR3. CDR3 DNA sequence: TGTGCCAGCAGTCACGCCGGGGGGAACGGCTACACCTTC. Its protein product is CASSHAGGNGYTF.

This clonotype was observed a handful of times. The chain combines TRBV7-2 with TRBJ2-1, with D perhaps matching TRBD2 (7 bases). V lost 3 bases and J lost 5, with 23 bases in between. Germline CDR1 SGHTA, CDR2 FQGNSA. The CDR3 contains 18 residues. Written as DNA, the CDR3 is TGTGCCAGCAGCTTCCGGGGGCCTCCGGGACTATCCAACAATGAGCAGTTCTTC. Translated: CASSFRGPPGLSNNEQFF.